This is a list of T cell receptor beta chains from one sample in a study of human T cells and chemical hapten exposure. TCRdb analysed the RACE reads with MiXCR anew, one entry per CDR3 protein. The sample carries just under 350,000 distinct CDR3 sequences, under 9% recorded once. Sequenced material: whole blood, taken in connection with sensitization to the hapten diphenylcyclopropenone (DPC). These receptors came from a woman aged 18 to 35 with alopecia areata. Some clones in this sample may be carry-over from other donors' samples. Both conserved end residues are part of each CDR3. The D gene is left open where the match is weak. The listing skips clone size in some rows; elsewhere it reads once, few, many or a size class.

TRBV4-1	-	few	TRBJ2-3	15	CASSQVFGSTDTQYF	TGCGCCAGCAGCCAAGTTTTCGGGAGCACAGATACGCAGTATTTT
TRBV3-1	-	-	TRBJ1-1	14	CASSLEGTNTEAFF	TGTGCCAGCAGCCTGGAGGGGACGAACACTGAAGCTTTCTTT
TRBV6-5	TRBD1	-	TRBJ2-2	17	CASSTGRQGAGTGELFF	TGTGCCAGCAGTACGGGGAGACAGGGGGCTGGGACCGGGGAGCTGTTTTTT
TRBV7-8	TRBD2	few	TRBJ2-2	16	CASSLLAGGRTGELFF	TGTGCCAGCAGCCTACTAGCGGGGGGGCGTACCGGGGAGCTGTTTTTT
TRBV21-1	-	few	TRBJ1-5	19	CASSKALWRQTSSNQPQHF	TGTGCCAGCAGCAAAGCTTTATGGAGACAGACCTCGAGCAATCAGCCCCAGCATTTT
TRBV12-3/TRBV12-4	-	few	TRBJ1-1	14	CASSPVRGGTEAFF	TGTGCCAGCAGCCCTGTCCGGGGAGGAACTGAAGCTTTCTTT
TRBV5-1	TRBD1	few	TRBJ2-7	16	CASSTGQGATNYEQYF	TGCGCCAGCAGCACCGGACAGGGGGCAACCAACTACGAGCAGTACTTC
TRBV4-2	-	few	TRBJ2-1	15	CASSQDGQGNDEQFF	TGTGCCAGCAGCCAAGACGGTCAGGGGAACGATGAGCAGTTCTTC
TRBV27	-	few	TRBJ1-5	19	CASSPIPPQADYSNQPQHF	TGTGCCAGCAGCCCCATCCCCCCACAAGCGGACTATAGCAATCAGCCCCAGCATTTT
TRBV12-3/TRBV12-4	-	many	TRBJ2-7	14	CASSPGGFSYEQYF	TGTGCCAGCAGTCCAGGGGGGTTCTCCTACGAGCAGTACTTC
TRBV4-3	TRBD1	many	TRBJ2-1	13	CASSRYRGGEQFF	TGCGCCAGCAGCCGATACAGGGGCGGTGAGCAGTTCTTC
TRBV6-2/TRBV6-3	-	few	TRBJ2-6	16	CASSYSMGGGANVLTF	TGTGCCAGCAGTTACTCGATGGGGGGAGGGGCCAACGTCCTGACTTTC
TRBV9	TRBD1	-	TRBJ2-1	17	CASSYIGQGAPRYEQFF	TGTGCCAGCAGCTACATAGGACAGGGGGCCCCTCGGTATGAGCAGTTCTTC
TRBV7-8	-	many	TRBJ2-7	15	CASSSRTGKGNEQYF	TGTGCCAGCAGCTCCCGCACAGGGAAGGGGAACGAGCAGTACTTC
TRBV6-5	-	-	TRBJ1-1	13	CASTLRMGTEAFF	TGTGCCAGCACTCTGAGGATGGGCACTGAAGCTTTCTTT
TRBV6-5	TRBD1	-	TRBJ1-5	17	CASSRVPGQGYNQPQHF	TGTGCCAGCAGCCGAGTCCCGGGACAGGGTTACAATCAGCCCCAGCATTTT
TRBV5-6	TRBD1	many	TRBJ1-2	13	CASSFRTGYLYTF	TGTGCCAGCAGCTTCCGGACAGGCTATCTCTACACCTTC